The rows below give T cell receptor beta chains drawn from one sample of a study of OX40 agonist ivuxolimab in advanced cancers. Clones were read by immunoSEQ multiplex PCR, and TCRdb kept only the in-frame ones, dropping some. There are tens of thousands of clones in the sample; approximately 86% occur only once, and around 15% lies in the top ten. The sequencing used CD4+ or CD8+ T cells sorted from blood, collected in a trial of the OX40 agonist ivuxolimab. These receptors all stem from an adult with an advanced solid tumor such as melanoma, head and neck, liver or kidney cancer. CDR3s include the opening cysteine and the closing phenylalanine or tryptophan. A D gene is named only where the DNA matches it firmly. Size is stated for part of the rows, as once, few or many counts, or as a class when the clone is expanded.

CASSLNRGSTDTQYF	TGTGCCAGCAGCTTAAACAGGGGCAGCACAGATACGCAGTATTTT	TRBV7-6	TRBJ2-3	15	once	TRBD1
CAWSSAIGQPQHF	TGTGCCTGGAGTTCCGCCATCGGTCAGCCCCAGCATTTT	TRBV30	TRBJ1-5	13	once	.
CASRPRDFRSYEQYF	TGTGCCAGCAGGCCTCGGGACTTTAGATCCTACGAGCAGTACTTC	TRBV6-5	TRBJ2-7	15	.	.
CASSPSQQETQYF	TGTGCCAGCTCACCGAGCCAGCAAGAGACCCAGTACTTC	TRBV18	TRBJ2-5	13	.	.
CASSLPVDSSGNTIYF	TGTGCCAGCAGTTTACCTGTCGACAGCTCTGGAAACACCATATATTTT	TRBV28	TRBJ1-3	16	.	.
CAWSLLGRNTGELFF	TGTGCCTGGAGTTTGTTGGGAAGGAACACCGGGGAGCTGTTTTTT	TRBV30	TRBJ2-2	15	.	.
CASSPMAGLAANEQFF	TGTGCCAGCAGCCCAATGGCGGGACTAGCGGCCAATGAGCAGTTCTTC	TRBV7-2	TRBJ2-1	16	.	TRBD2
CASSFGTRAHEQYF	TGTGCCAGCAGCTTCGGGACTAGAGCTCACGAGCAGTACTTC	TRBV6-5	TRBJ2-7	14	.	TRBD2
CASTTGQTNTGELFF	TGTGCCAGCACCACGGGCCAAACGAACACCGGGGAGCTGTTTTTT	TRBV2	TRBJ2-2	15	.	.
CASTGGGAGTNTEAFF	TGTGCCAGCACCGGAGGGGGGGCCGGAACGAACACTGAAGCTTTCTTT	TRBV28	TRBJ1-1	16	.	.
CASSYGGGGSYNEQFF	TGTGCCAGCAGTTACGGGGGAGGAGGCTCCTACAATGAGCAGTTCTTC	TRBV6-6	TRBJ2-1	16	.	.
CASRPGQGAMNTEAFF	TGTGCCAGCAGGCCCGGACAGGGGGCGATGAACACTGAAGCTTTCTTT	TRBV6-6	TRBJ1-1	16	few	TRBD1
CASSLSGLDMTQYF	TGTGCTAGCAGCCTTTCTGGGCTGGATATGACCCAGTACTTC	TRBV7-7	TRBJ2-5	14	once	.
CASSSGTGNAQYF	TGTGCCAGCTCCTCCGGGACAGGGAACGCGCAGTACTTC	TRBV6-6	TRBJ2-7	13	once	TRBD1
CASSQSPSGSLWNEQFF	TGCGCCAGCAGCCAGTCGCCTAGCGGGAGCCTGTGGAATGAGCAGTTCTTC	TRBV5-1	TRBJ2-1	17	.	TRBD2
CSVEETVHNEQFF	TGCAGCGTTGAAGAAACAGTCCACAATGAGCAGTTCTTC	TRBV29-1	TRBJ2-1	13	.	.
CASSQDPGQVGETQYF	TGCGCCAGCAGCCAAGATCCCGGACAGGTAGGAGAGACCCAGTACTTC	TRBV4-1	TRBJ2-5	16	once	TRBD1
CASSRNRGGTYEQYF	TGTGCCAGCAGCCGTAATAGGGGGGGGACCTACGAGCAGTACTTC	TRBV2	TRBJ2-7	15	.	.
CASSIGRLSSYNEQFF	TGTGCCAGTAGTATAGGTAGGCTTAGCTCCTACAATGAGCAGTTCTTC	TRBV19	TRBJ2-1	16	.	.
CASSESGQGAGQPQHF	TGTGCCAGCAGTGAATCGGGGCAGGGGGCAGGTCAGCCCCAGCATTTT	TRBV6-1	TRBJ1-5	16	.	TRBD1
CASGLENSYEQYF	TGCGCCAGCGGACTAGAGAACTCCTACGAGCAGTACTTC	TRBV5-1	TRBJ2-7	13	few	TRBD2
CASSLPLGSEQFF	TGTGCCAGCAGCTTGCCCCTAGGGTCCGAGCAGTTCTTC	TRBV5-5	TRBJ2-1	13	once	.
CASREGQAETQYF	TGTGCCAGCAGAGAGGGACAGGCGGAGACCCAGTACTTC	TRBV28	TRBJ2-5	13	.	TRBD1
CASSERWNNEQFF	TGTGCCAGCAGTGAAAGGTGGAACAATGAGCAGTTCTTC	TRBV6-1	TRBJ2-1	13	.	.
CASSDPRTGKYEQYF	TGCGCCAGCAGTGACCCCAGGACAGGGAAATACGAGCAGTACTTC	TRBV10-1	TRBJ2-7	15	.	TRBD1
CASSLTSYQETQYF	TGCGCCAGCAGCTTGACTTCGTACCAAGAGACCCAGTACTTC	TRBV5-1	TRBJ2-5	14	.	.
CASSFGLAGVGETQYF	TGTGCCAGCAGCTTCGGACTAGCGGGAGTCGGAGAGACCCAGTACTTC	TRBV7-3	TRBJ2-5	16	.	TRBD2
CASSLSLAGLGGTQYF	TGCGCCAGCAGCTTGAGTCTAGCGGGACTAGGGGGGACCCAGTACTTC	TRBV5-1	TRBJ2-5	16	once	TRBD2
CASSYSNPGTRAF	TGTGCCAGCAGTTACTCAAATCCAGGGACCCGGGCCTTC	TRBV6-6	TRBJ1-2	13	.	.
CASSQVWGQTAYEQYF	TGCGCCAGCAGCCAAGTTTGGGGACAGACAGCCTACGAGCAGTACTTC	TRBV4-1	TRBJ2-7	16	.	TRBD1
CASSQIPLGYTRQYF	TGCGCCAGCAGCCAGATCCCCTTGGGATATACGAGGCAGTACTTC	TRBV4-1	TRBJ2-7	15	.	.
CASSPGQGNEKLFF	TGTGCCAGCTCACCGGGACAGGGGAATGAAAAACTGTTTTTT	TRBV18	TRBJ1-4	14	.	TRBD1
CASSSARQGTGRRDEQYF	TGTGCCAGCAGTTCCGCACGACAAGGGACAGGGCGAAGGGACGAGCAGTACTTC	TRBV27	TRBJ2-7	18	.	TRBD1
CASSLGGQEEDEQYF	TGTGCCAGCAGCTTGGGGGGCCAGGAAGAGGACGAGCAGTACTTC	TRBV27	TRBJ2-7	15	.	.
CASSLSRPGVWGLAGGSYNEQFF	TGTGCCAGCAGTTTATCTCGGCCGGGCGTCTGGGGACTAGCGGGAGGTTCGTACAATGAGCAGTTCTTC	TRBV27	TRBJ2-1	23	.	TRBD2
CASSLRGQGRYEQYF	TGTGCCAGCAGCCTACGTGGACAGGGGAGGTACGAGCAGTACTTC	TRBV14	TRBJ2-7	15	.	TRBD1
CASSLALRGETQYF	TGTGCCAGCAGCTTAGCGCTGCGAGGAGAGACCCAGTACTTC	TRBV7-2	TRBJ2-5	14	.	.
CASSHQGTDNEQFF	TGCGCCAGCAGCCACCAAGGGACAGACAATGAGCAGTTCTTC	TRBV4-1	TRBJ2-1	14	few	TRBD1
CASSPGLFSGSPYNEQFF	TGTGCCAGCTCACCCGGCTTGTTTAGCGGGAGTCCCTACAATGAGCAGTTCTTC	TRBV18	TRBJ2-1	18	.	TRBD2
CASSYIRGRETQYF	TGTGCCAGCAGTTACATCAGGGGAAGGGAGACCCAGTACTTC	TRBV6-6	TRBJ2-5	14	.	.
CASNARGGGAGGYTF	TGTGCCAGCAATGCCAGGGGAGGGGGCGCAGGTGGCTACACCTTC	TRBV6-4	TRBJ1-2	15	.	TRBD1
CASSPRLEYEQYF	TGTGCCAGCTCACCACGACTAGAGTACGAGCAGTACTTC	TRBV18	TRBJ2-7	13	.	.
CASSLEGTLIRGYTF	TGTGCCAGCAGCTTAGAGGGGACCCTAATCCGGGGCTACACCTTC	TRBV11-2	TRBJ1-2	15	.	.
CASSQRHGRYNEQFF	TGTGCCAGCAGCCAACGCCACGGTCGTTACAATGAGCAGTTCTTC	TRBV28	TRBJ2-1	15	.	.
CASSGNPQVNTEAFF	TGTGCCAGCAGCGGAAATCCTCAGGTCAACACTGAAGCTTTCTTT	TRBV28	TRBJ1-1	15	.	.